This TCR beta chain was captured in a study of blood T cells in healthy people across ages. The CDR3 length is 10 residues. Germline V gene data show CDR1 as DFQATT and CDR2 as SNEGSKA (reference sequence). Through a sample-barcoded 5' primer and a J-beta primer mix, a second PCR was run for roughly 7 to 12 cycles. No fewer than 3 million CDR3-containing paired-end reads came from each sample. TCRdb re-derived calls from the 5' RACE reads in MiXCR, one entry per CDR3 protein. The sample includes some 1.6 million distinct CDR3 sequences, around 35% of them seen just once. Whole-study results and caveats: Diversity figures derived from one million T cells were judged to underestimate the true value. Because sorting was not performed, PBMCs prevented conclusive naive versus antigen-experienced comparison. Age advanced and TCR beta diversity per million T cells fell, roughly linearly.

A remark on this clonotype: Its cognate antigen is unknown.

This TCR was recovered from a woman in her twenties or thirties in good health. The sample consisted of blood. The chain carries TRBV20-1 and TRBJ2-1; unclear D gene. CDR3 amino acids: CRSLRNEQFF. The DNA for the CDR3 is TGCAGGAGCCTACGTAATGAGCAGTTCTTC.